This section outlines one TCR beta chain sequence together with its context. Its antigen remains unidentified. No per-base quality is available; no much larger clone lies one base away. These data are taken from a study of graft-versus-host responses after intestinal transplantation (dated by TCRdb to the early 2020s). For the wider study: The transplants that recipients received were multivisceral, liver-intestinal, or isolated intestinal. All recipients received anti-thymocyte globulin induction followed by maintenance tacrolimus and steroids for 3 to 4 years. Bulk TCR-beta CDR3 sequencing was used to track graft-versus-host and host-versus-graft alloreactive T cell clones in the graft, circulation and bone marrow after intestinal transplantation. Rather than being sequenced by the commercial service, samples from a few later patients were sequenced in-house on an Illumina MiSeq and processed with MiXCR. A cohort of 24 intestinal transplant recipients, including one retransplant, was enrolled, and a few patients lacking pretransplant specimens were excluded. Alloreactive clones were identified by sequencing pre-transplant mixed lymphocyte reaction products and comparing these products with unstimulated pre-transplant donor and recipient T cells. Donor T cell macrochimerism was defined as a peak of at least 4% donor T cells among recipient peripheral blood mononuclear cells. What the authors observed across the whole study: Early after transplant, peak levels of circulating GvH clones were found to be associated with declines in HvG clones. GvH clones turned up in recipient bone marrow, with some appearing earlier in ileal mucosa or blood, a pattern consistent with an intestinal mucosal origin. In patients with donor T cell macrochimerism, the allografts had high GvH to HvG T cell clonal ratios. The relatively low number and heterogeneity of intestinal transplant patients limited the conclusions.

The CDR3, from cysteine to phenylalanine, totals 15 residues. Only the CDR3 region is kept as DNA, spanning 45 bases read in frame from base 1. The germline V end is reduced by 7 bases and the J end by 5 bases; junction bases left unmatched: 12. According to the germline V gene, CDR1 reads MDHEN and CDR2 reads SYDVKM. Blood samples were collected up to 4 times in the first month after transplant and then at least monthly when available. Library construction relied on the immunoSEQ multiplex PCR assay. For most patients, high-throughput TCR-beta CDR3 sequencing of genomic DNA was performed by Adaptive Biotechnologies. Turning to the authors' computational methods: Adaptive's ImmunoSEQ software was the source of the TCR sequencing data for 18 patients, while three other patients were processed with MiXCR and VDJtools. CDR3 nucleotide sequences shared between donor and recipient were removed because the origin of such sequences could not be assigned. At least 2-fold expansion over unstimulated cells and a minimum CFSE-low frequency of 0.002% (template counts) or 0.001% (read counts) were required for clones to be classified as alloreactive. A clone was considered mappable if detected in the sequenced pre-transplant spleen, lymph node, or MLR CFSE-low populations of the donor or recipient. Cumulative frequency of alloreactive clones was calculated as a percentage of all sequences weighted by copy number. As stored in TCRdb, this immuneACCESS dataset retains in-frame rearrangements with V and J assigned. A fraction of the clones does not appear; measured against another copy, unresolved V genes explain less than half of the discrepancy, and the remainder lacks a known reason. V and J calls and clone size are copied from that table; D and trimming were computed from the DNA. The sample table records some 22,000 clones; 90% to 95% of these occur just once. The biggest ten clones account for approximately 2% of the sample.

This chain joins TRBV28 to TRBJ2-7; 9 nucleotides in the junction match TRBD2. The clonotype originates from a human patient who received an intestinal transplant, so some T cells may come from the graft donor. The input for sequencing was PBMCs, taken roughly 38 days after intestinal transplant. CDR3 sequence: CASTTSGTSFHEQYF. The DNA is TGTGCCAGCACCACCTCAGGGACTAGCTTCCACGAGCAGTACTTC.